This T cell receptor (beta chain) was captured in a study of blood T cell repertoires in COVID-19. Losses at the gene ends were 5 bases for V and 4 bases for J; bases not matched to a gene: 6. The germline V gene encodes CDR1 SGHTA and CDR2 FQGNSA. This CDR3 has 15 amino acids. Profiled with immunoSEQ multiplex PCR; TCRdb holds only in-frame clones, not every one. The sample includes roughly 250,000 clones, around 89% of them seen just once. The V gene is TRBV7-2, the J gene TRBJ1-4; TRBD1 aligns across 8 bases. The sequencing sample was made of peripheral blood. The TCR originated in a man aged 25 to 45 with acute or convalescent COVID-19. The CDR3 DNA reads as TGTGCCAGCAGCCAAGGACAGGGTGGTAATGAAAAACTGTTTTTT. It yields the protein CASSQGQGGNEKLFF. Supplemented by reference TRBV7-2 and TRBJ1-4, the full variable domain reads GAGVSQSPSNKVTEKGKDVELRCDPISGHTALYWYRQSLGQGLEFLIYFQGNSAPDKSGLPSDRFSAERTGGSVSTLTIQRTQQEDSAVYLCASSQGQGGNEKLFFGSGTQLSVL.